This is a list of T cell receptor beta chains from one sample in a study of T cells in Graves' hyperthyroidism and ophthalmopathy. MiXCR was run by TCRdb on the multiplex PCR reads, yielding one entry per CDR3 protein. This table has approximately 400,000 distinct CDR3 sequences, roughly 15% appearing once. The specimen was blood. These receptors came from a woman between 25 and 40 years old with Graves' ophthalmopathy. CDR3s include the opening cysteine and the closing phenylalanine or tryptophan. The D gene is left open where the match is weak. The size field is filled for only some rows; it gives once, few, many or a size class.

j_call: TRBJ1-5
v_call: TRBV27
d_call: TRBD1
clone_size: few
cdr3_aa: CASLPRGRINQPQHF
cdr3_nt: TGTGCCAGCCTTCCCAGGGGGCGGATCAATCAGCCCCAGCATTTT

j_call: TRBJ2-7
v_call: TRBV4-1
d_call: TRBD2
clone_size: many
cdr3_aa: CASSQDPSERGPYEQYF
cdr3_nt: TGCGCCAGCAGCCAAGATCCCTCCGAGCGGGGACCCTACGAGCAGTACTTC

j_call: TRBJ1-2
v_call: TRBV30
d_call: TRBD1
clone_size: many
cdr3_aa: CAWSPDRGNGYTF
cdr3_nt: TGTGCCTGGAGTCCCGACAGGGGTAATGGCTACACCTTC

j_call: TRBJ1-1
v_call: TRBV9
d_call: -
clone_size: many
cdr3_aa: CASSRTNRVVNTEAFF
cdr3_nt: TGTGCCAGCAGCCGGACCAACAGGGTAGTGAACACTGAAGCTTTCTTT

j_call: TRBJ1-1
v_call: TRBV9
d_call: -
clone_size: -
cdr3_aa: CASSVDRVNTEAFF
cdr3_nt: TGTGCCAGCAGCGTAGACAGGGTGAACACTGAAGCTTTCTTT

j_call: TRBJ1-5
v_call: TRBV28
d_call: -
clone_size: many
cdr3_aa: CASSLGGRQPQHF
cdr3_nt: TGTGCCAGCAGTTTAGGGGGTCGTCAGCCCCAGCATTTT

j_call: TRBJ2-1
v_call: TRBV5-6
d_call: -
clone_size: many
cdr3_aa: CASSSIGHNEQFF
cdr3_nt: TGTGCCAGCAGTTCGATTGGGCACAATGAGCAGTTCTTC

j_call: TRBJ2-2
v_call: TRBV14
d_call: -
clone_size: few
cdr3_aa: CASSQETFGELFF
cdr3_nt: TGTGCCAGCAGCCAGGAAACATTCGGGGAGCTGTTTTTT

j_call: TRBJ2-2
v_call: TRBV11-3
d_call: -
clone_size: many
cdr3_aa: CASSFGGSTGELFF
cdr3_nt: TGTGCCAGCAGCTTTGGTGGGAGCACCGGGGAGCTGTTTTTT

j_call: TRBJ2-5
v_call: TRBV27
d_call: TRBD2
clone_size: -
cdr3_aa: CATGGVAGGPVGTQYF
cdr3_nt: TGTGCCACCGGCGGGGTAGCGGGGGGGCCGGTGGGGACCCAGTACTTC

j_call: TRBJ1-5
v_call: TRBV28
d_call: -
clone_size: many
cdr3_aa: CASSFAGRYGQPQHF
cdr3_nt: TGTGCCAGCAGTTTCGCAGGGAGGTATGGTCAGCCCCAGCATTTT

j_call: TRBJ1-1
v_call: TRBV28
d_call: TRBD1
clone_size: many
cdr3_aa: CASSLLQGGNTEAFF
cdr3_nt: TGTGCCAGCAGTCTACTACAGGGGGGGAACACTGAAGCTTTCTTT

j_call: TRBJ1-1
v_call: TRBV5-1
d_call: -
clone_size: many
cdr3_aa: CASSLADTGAFF
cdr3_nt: TGCGCCAGCAGCTTGGCCGACACGGGAGCTTTCTTT

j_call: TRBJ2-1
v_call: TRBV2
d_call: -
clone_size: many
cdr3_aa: CASREGNNEQFF
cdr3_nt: TGTGCCAGCAGGGAGGGTAACAATGAGCAGTTCTTC

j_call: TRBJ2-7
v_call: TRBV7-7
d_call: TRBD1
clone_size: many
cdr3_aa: CASSPGTGENEQYF
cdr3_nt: TGTGCTAGCAGCCCCGGGACAGGGGAAAACGAGCAGTACTTC

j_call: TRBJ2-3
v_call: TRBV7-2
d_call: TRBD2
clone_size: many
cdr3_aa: CASSLRSGGGAGTDTRYF
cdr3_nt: TGTGCCAGCAGCTTACGGTCCGGCGGGGGGGCCGGCACAGATACGCGGTATTTT

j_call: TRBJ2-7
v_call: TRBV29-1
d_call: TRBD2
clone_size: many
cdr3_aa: CSAGRGNSYEQYF
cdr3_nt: TGCAGCGCCGGGCGGGGGAATTCCTACGAGCAGTACTTC

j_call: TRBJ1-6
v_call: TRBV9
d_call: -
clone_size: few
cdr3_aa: CASSPQPSSYNSPLHF
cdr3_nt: TGTGCCAGCAGCCCTCAGCCGAGCTCCTATAATTCACCCCTCCACTTT

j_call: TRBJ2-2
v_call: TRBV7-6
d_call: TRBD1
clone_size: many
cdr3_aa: CASSRVSVGTGAANTGELFF
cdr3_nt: TGTGCCAGCAGCCGAGTCTCCGTGGGGACAGGGGCCGCGAACACCGGGGAGCTGTTTTTT

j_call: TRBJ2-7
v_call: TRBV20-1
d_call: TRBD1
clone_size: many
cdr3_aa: CSATDGGTGIDEQYF
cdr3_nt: TGCAGTGCTACCGATGGGGGGACAGGGATTGACGAGCAGTACTTC

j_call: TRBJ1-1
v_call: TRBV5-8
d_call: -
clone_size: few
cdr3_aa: CASSLSFAGETNTEAFF
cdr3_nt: TGTGCCAGCAGCTTGAGTTTCGCCGGGGAGACAAACACTGAAGCTTTCTTT

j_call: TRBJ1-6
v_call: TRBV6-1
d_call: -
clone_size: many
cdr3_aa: CASSELGRNSPLHF
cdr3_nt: TGTGCCAGCAGTGAACTGGGACGCAATTCACCCCTCCACTTT

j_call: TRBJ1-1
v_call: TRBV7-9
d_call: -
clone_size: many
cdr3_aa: CASSSYKDSEAFF
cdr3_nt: TGTGCCAGCAGCTCCTACAAGGACAGCGAAGCTTTCTTT

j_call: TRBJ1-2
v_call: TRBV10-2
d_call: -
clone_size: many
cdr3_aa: CASSELSPGTNYGYTF
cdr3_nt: TGCGCCAGCAGTGAGCTAAGTCCCGGGACTAACTATGGCTACACCTTC

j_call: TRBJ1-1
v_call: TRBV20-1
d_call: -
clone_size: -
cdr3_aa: CSARGRALNTEAFF
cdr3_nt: TGCAGTGCTAGAGGTCGGGCTTTGAACACTGAAGCTTTCTTT

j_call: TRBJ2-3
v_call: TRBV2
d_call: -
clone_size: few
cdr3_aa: CASRLGRQYTDTQYF
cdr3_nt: TGTGCCAGCAGACTGGGGAGACAATACACAGATACGCAGTATTTT

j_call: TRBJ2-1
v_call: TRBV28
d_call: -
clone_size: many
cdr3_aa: CASTSWGLVDNEQFF
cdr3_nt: TGTGCCAGCACCTCTTGGGGTCTAGTTGACAATGAGCAGTTCTTC

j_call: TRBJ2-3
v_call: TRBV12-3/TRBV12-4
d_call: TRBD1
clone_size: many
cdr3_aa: CASSDPGQGAGDTQYF
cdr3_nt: TGTGCCAGCAGTGACCCGGGACAGGGGGCCGGAGATACGCAGTATTTT

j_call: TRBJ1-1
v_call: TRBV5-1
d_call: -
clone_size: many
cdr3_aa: CASSFEMNTEAFF
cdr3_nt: TGCGCCAGCAGCTTCGAGATGAACACTGAAGCTTTCTTT

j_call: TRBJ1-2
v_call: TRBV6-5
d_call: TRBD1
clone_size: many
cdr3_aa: CASSYLVGQDYGYTF
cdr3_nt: TGTGCCAGCAGTTACTTAGTGGGACAGGACTATGGCTACACCTTC

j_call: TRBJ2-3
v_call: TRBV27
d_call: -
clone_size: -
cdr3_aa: CASSTGRTTAHTQYF
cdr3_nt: TGTGCCAGCAGCACGGGAAGGACTACCGCTCATACGCAGTATTTT

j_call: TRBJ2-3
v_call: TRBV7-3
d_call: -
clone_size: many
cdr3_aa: CASSRGADTQYF
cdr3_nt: TGTGCCAGCAGCCGTGGGGCAGATACGCAGTATTTT

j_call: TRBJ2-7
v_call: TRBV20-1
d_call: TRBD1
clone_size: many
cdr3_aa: CSPGQGDQSSYEQYF
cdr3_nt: TGCAGCCCGGGACAGGGGGACCAGAGCTCCTACGAGCAGTACTTC

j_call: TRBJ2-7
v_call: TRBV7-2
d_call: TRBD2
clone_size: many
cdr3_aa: CASSPGGGGFYEQYF
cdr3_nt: TGTGCCAGCAGCCCCGGGGGCGGGGGGTTCTACGAGCAGTACTTC

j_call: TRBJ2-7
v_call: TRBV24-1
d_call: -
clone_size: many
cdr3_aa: CATSERTEATYEQYF
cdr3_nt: TGTGCCACCAGTGAACGGACGGAGGCTACCTACGAGCAGTACTTC

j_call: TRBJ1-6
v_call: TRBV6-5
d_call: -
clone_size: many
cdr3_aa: CASSYSNSPLHF
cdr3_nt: TGTGCCAGCAGTTACTCGAATTCACCCCTCCACTTT

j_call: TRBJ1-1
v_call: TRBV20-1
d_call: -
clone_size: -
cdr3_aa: CSAFREGENTEAFF
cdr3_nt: TGCAGTGCTTTCCGCGAAGGGGAGAACACTGAAGCTTTCTTT

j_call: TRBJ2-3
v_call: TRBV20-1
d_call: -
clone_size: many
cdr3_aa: CSARPVDTQYF
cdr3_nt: TGCAGTGCTAGACCGGTAGATACGCAGTATTTT

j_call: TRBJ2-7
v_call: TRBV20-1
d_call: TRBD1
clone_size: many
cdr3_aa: CSVDRGGSYEQYF
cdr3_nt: TGCAGTGTCGACAGGGGGGGTTCCTACGAGCAGTACTTC

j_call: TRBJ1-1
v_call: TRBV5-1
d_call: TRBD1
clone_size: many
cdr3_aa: CASSLASDRETFF
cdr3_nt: TGCGCCAGCAGCTTGGCCTCGGACAGGGAGACTTTCTTT

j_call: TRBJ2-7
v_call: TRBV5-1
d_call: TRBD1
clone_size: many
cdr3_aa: CASSGRDRALEQYF
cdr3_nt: TGCGCCAGCAGCGGCCGGGACAGGGCACTCGAGCAGTACTTC

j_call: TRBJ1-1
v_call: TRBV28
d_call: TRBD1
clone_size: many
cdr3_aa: CASSFGDRGTNTEAFF
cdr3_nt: TGTGCCAGCAGTTTCGGGGACAGGGGTACGAACACTGAAGCTTTCTTT

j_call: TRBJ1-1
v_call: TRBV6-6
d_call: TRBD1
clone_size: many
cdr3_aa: CASSYSQGGLKAEAFF
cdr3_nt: TGTGCCAGCAGTTACTCGCAGGGGGGATTAAAGGCTGAAGCTTTCTTT

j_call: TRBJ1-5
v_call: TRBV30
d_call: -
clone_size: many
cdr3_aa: CAASVDSNQPQHF
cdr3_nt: TGTGCCGCGAGTGTTGATAGCAATCAGCCCCAGCATTTT

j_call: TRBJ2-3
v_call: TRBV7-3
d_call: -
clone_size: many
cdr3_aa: CASSHASTDTQYF
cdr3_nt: TGTGCCAGCAGCCACGCTAGCACAGATACGCAGTATTTT

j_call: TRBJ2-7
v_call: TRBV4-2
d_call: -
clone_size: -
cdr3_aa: CASGEETGTYEQYF
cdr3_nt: TGTGCCAGCGGGGAGGAGACAGGGACCTACGAGCAGTACTTC

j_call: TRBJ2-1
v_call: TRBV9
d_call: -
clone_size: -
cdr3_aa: CASSHSNRAGRSYNEQFF
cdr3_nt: TGTGCCAGCAGCCACTCGAATCGCGCGGGGAGGTCCTACAATGAGCAGTTCTTC

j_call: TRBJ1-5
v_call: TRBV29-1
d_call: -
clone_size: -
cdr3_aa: CSVRSGAGNQPQHF
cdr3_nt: TGCAGCGTAAGATCAGGGGCGGGCAATCAGCCCCAGCATTTT